In this sample, the clone carrying this TCR beta chain turned up once. What it binds is unknown. These donors, healthy bone marrow donors, were studied. These data belong to a study of cytomegalovirus exposure and HLA in healthy donors. Amplification used 60 Vbeta primers and 13 Jbeta primers. Some clones are missing from TCRdb's copy, which holds only in-frame ones; the method was immunoSEQ multiplex PCR. The table has about 110,000 clones, approximately 81% seen once; the top ten hold under 1.5%. Whole-study findings and limits: Likely technical artifact: a cluster of highly shared sequence variants. Clonal expansion, a later analysis showed, was greater in HLA-associated TCR beta chains than in equally common others.

The sequence came from a man aged 25 to 45 in good health and CMV-seronegative. Sequencing used PBMCs.

Here the CDR3 reads CASRIGETGYGYTF. CDR3 nucleotides: TGTGCCAGCAGAATTGGGGAGACCGGCTATGGCTACACCTTC. The rearrangement uses TRBV6-5 and TRBJ1-2; D remains ambiguous. The CDR3 is made up of 14 amino acids. V was cut by 6 bases and J by 4 bases, with 15 bases left in between. Germline lookup yields CDR1 MNHEY and CDR2 SVGAGI.